This T cell receptor (beta chain) was captured in a study of shared clonotypes between healthy human individuals. Study information: Samples came from a couple of female and a few male donors aged 18 to 49.

Method: immunoSEQ multiplex PCR; TCRdb's copy keeps in-frame clones and lacks some. The table shows around 510,000 clones, with approximately 95% occurring only once. Notes on this clone: Its antigen is still unknown. Distinct nucleotide sequences in the sample also encode this CDR3.

All the donors were Caucasian adults who lived in Nashville, Tennessee. Whole-study findings and limits: Rarefaction curves obtained for sorted subsets showed sequencing incomplete despite large depth.

In germline, CDR1 is MDHEN, CDR2 SYDVKM. CDR3 length equals 14 residues. V was trimmed by 2 bases and J by 6 bases, leaving 11 bases between them. Sequences were obtained from naive CD4+ T cells sorted from blood. Subset specified: CD45RA+ positively selected. The chain has TRBV28 and TRBJ1-5; D perhaps matches TRBD1 (5 bases). The TCR sequence derives from a young woman in good health. CDR3 protein: CASSLGQGAQPQHF. The CDR3 nucleotides read TGTGCCAGCAGTTTAGGGCAGGGTGCTCAGCCCCAGCATTTT.